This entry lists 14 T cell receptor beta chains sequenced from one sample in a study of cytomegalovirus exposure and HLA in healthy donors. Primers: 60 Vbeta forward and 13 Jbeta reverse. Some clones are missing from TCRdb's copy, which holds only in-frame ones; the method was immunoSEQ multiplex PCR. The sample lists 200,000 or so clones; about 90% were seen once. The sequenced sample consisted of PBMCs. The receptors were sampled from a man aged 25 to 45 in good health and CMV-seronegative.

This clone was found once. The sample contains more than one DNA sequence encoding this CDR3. The CDR3 is CASSPSGNTEAFF. The DNA for the CDR3 is TGTGCCAGCTCACCAAGCGGGAACACTGAAGCTTTCTTT. The V and J genes are TRBV18 and TRBJ1-1; D remains ambiguous. Trimming took off 2 bases at V and 1 base at J, with 5 bases between the two ends. Germline lookup yields CDR1 KGHSH and CDR2 LQKENI. The CDR3 extends over 13 amino acids.

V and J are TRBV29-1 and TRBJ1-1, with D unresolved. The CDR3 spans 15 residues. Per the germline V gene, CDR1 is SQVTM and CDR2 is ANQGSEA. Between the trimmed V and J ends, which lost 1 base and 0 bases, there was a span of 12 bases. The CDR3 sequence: CSVEGLAVLNTEAFF. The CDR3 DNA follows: TGCAGCGTTGAAGGTTTGGCAGTTCTGAACACTGAAGCTTTCTTT.

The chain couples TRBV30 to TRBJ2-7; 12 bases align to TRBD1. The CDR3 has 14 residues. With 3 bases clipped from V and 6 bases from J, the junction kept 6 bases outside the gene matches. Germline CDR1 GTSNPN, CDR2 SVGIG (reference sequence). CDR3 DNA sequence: TGTGCCTGGAGGTTTGGGACAGGGGGCGGCGAGCAGTACTTC. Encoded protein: CAWRFGTGGGEQYF.

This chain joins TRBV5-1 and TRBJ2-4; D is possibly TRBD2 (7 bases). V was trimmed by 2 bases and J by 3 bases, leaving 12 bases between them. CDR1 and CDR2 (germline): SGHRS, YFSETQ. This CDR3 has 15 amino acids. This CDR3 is CASSFGGRGKNIQYF. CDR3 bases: TGCGCCAGCAGCTTCGGGGGGCGCGGCAAAAACATTCAGTACTTC.

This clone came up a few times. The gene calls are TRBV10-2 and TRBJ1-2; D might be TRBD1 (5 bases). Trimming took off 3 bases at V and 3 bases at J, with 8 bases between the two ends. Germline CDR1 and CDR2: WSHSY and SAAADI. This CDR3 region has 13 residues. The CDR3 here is CASSDREDYGYTF. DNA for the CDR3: TGCGCCAGCAGTGACAGGGAGGACTATGGCTACACCTTC.

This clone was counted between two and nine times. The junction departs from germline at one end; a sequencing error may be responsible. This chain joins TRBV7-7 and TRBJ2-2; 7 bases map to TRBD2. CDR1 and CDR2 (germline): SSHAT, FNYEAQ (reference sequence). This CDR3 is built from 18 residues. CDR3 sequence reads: CASSFSPSASGNTGELFF. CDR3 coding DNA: TGTGCTAGCAGCTTCTCTCCCAGCGCTAGCGGAAACACCGGGGAGCTGTTTTTT. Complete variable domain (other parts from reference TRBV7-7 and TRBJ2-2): GAGVSQSPRYKVTKRGQDVTLRCDPISSHATLYWYQQALGQGPEFLTYFNYEAQPDKSGLPSDRFSAERPEGSISTLTIQRTEQRDSAMYRCASSFSPSASGNTGELFFGEGSRLTVL.

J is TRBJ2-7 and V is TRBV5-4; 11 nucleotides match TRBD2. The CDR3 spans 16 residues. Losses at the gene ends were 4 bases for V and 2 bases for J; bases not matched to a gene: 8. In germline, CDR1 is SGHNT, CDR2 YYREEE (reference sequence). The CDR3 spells CASSTPASGGTYEQYF. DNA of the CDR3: TGTGCCAGCAGCACCCCGGCTAGCGGGGGGACCTACGAGCAGTACTTC.

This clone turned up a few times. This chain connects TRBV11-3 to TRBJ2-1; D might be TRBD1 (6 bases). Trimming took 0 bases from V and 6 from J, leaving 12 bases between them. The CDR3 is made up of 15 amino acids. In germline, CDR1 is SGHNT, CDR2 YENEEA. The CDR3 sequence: CASSLDTTGFNEQFF. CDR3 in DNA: TGTGCCAGCAGCTTAGATACCACAGGGTTCAATGAGCAGTTCTTC.

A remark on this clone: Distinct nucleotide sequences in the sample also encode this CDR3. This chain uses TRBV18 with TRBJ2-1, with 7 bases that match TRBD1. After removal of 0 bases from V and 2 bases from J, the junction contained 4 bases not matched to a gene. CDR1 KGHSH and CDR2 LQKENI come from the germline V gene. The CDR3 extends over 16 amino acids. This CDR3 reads CASSPPAGGTYNEQFF. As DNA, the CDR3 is TGTGCCAGCTCACCACCGGCAGGGGGTACCTACAATGAGCAGTTCTTC.

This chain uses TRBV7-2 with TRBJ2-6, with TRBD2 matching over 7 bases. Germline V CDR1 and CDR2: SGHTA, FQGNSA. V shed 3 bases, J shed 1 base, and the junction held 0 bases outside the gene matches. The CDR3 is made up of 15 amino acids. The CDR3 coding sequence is TGTGCCAGCAGCTTGCGGGGGTCTGGGGCCAACGTCCTGACTTTC. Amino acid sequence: CASSLRGSGANVLTF.

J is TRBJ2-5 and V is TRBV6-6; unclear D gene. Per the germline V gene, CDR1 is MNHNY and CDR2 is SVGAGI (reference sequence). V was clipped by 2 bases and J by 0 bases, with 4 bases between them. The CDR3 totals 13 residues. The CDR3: CASSYGHQETQYF. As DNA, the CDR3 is TGTGCCAGCAGTTACGGGCACCAAGAGACCCAGTACTTC.

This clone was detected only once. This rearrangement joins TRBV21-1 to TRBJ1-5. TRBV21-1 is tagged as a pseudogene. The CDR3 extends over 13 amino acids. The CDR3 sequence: CASSKWSGQPQHF. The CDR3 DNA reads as TGTGCCAGCAGCAAGTGGAGCGGTCAGCCCCAGCATTTT.

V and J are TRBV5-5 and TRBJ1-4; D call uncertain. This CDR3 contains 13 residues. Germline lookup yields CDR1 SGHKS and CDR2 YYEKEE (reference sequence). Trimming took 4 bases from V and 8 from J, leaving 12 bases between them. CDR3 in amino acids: CASSRPGREKLFF. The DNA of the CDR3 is TGTGCCAGCAGCCGTCCGGGGAGGGAAAAACTGTTTTTT.

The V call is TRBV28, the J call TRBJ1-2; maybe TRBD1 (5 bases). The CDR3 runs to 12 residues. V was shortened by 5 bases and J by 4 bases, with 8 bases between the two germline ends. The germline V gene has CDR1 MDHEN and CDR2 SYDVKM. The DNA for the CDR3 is TGTGCCAGCAGTCTAAGGGGCTATGGCTACACCTTC. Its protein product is CASSLRGYGYTF.